A selection of T cell receptor beta chains follows, all from one sample in a study of response to subunit inactivated influenza vaccine. TCRdb analysed the RT-PCR reads with MiXCR anew, one entry per CDR3 protein. The sample contains around 200,000 distinct CDR3 sequences, over 9.5% of which appear only once. These records were also assigned to another study, of T cells expressing NK-cell markers.

Here the sequenced sample was CD8+ T cells sorted from PBMCs, taken about 11 days after vaccination. The receptors here all came from a man in his fifties or sixties who received an inactivated influenza vaccine. The conserved cysteine and the conserved F or W are not part of the CDR3 here. The order of the fields is V gene, J gene, CDR3 protein.

v_call: TRBV5-1
j_call: TRBJ2-3
cdr3_aa: ASSHRDHGTDTQY

v_call: TRBV7-9
j_call: TRBJ2-5
cdr3_aa: ASSFVPDQETQY

v_call: TRBV7-2
j_call: TRBJ2-5
cdr3_aa: ASSFLRGGRETQY

v_call: TRBV12-3/TRBV12-4
j_call: TRBJ2-5
cdr3_aa: ASSLVGSNFQETQY

v_call: TRBV4-3
j_call: TRBJ1-3
cdr3_aa: ASSQASASGNTIY

v_call: TRBV7-2
j_call: TRBJ2-1
cdr3_aa: ASSPGVWGGYNEQF

v_call: TRBV6-5
j_call: TRBJ2-2
cdr3_aa: ASSYGTGVGYTGELF

v_call: TRBV7-2
j_call: TRBJ2-2
cdr3_aa: ASSFHRDTNTGELF

v_call: TRBV29-1
j_call: TRBJ2-1
cdr3_aa: SVIGLAGSNEQF

v_call: TRBV3-1
j_call: TRBJ2-7
cdr3_aa: ASSQKRGQGAYEQY

v_call: TRBV28
j_call: TRBJ2-7
cdr3_aa: ASSGGQINFLSYEQY

v_call: TRBV3-1
j_call: TRBJ2-7
cdr3_aa: ASSQGLAGGYSYEQY

v_call: TRBV7-6
j_call: TRBJ2-7
cdr3_aa: ASSWDRGTSYEQY

v_call: TRBV29-1
j_call: TRBJ2-3
cdr3_aa: SVEDQLETSTDTQY

v_call: TRBV5-1
j_call: TRBJ2-7
cdr3_aa: ASSLGLAGVPPYEQY

v_call: TRBV2
j_call: TRBJ2-3
cdr3_aa: ASGRVLTDTQY

v_call: TRBV4-1
j_call: TRBJ2-5
cdr3_aa: ASSLVGTGLQETQY

v_call: TRBV4-1
j_call: TRBJ2-5
cdr3_aa: ASSQAHLARESETQY

v_call: TRBV27
j_call: TRBJ1-2
cdr3_aa: ASRWVGAGNYGYT

v_call: TRBV27
j_call: TRBJ2-1
cdr3_aa: ASSRDPIGYNEQF

v_call: TRBV7-2
j_call: TRBJ2-2
cdr3_aa: ASSLAVFGLAENTGELF

v_call: TRBV29-1
j_call: TRBJ2-1
cdr3_aa: SAGTGTTSLNSHNEQF

v_call: TRBV2
j_call: TRBJ1-5
cdr3_aa: ASSEPGGGNQPQH

v_call: TRBV6-5
j_call: TRBJ2-5
cdr3_aa: ASSYSGGLFDQETQY

v_call: TRBV3-1
j_call: TRBJ2-7
cdr3_aa: ASSQGGGLGYEQY

v_call: TRBV29-1
j_call: TRBJ1-1
cdr3_aa: SGIQVQEAF

v_call: TRBV5-6
j_call: TRBJ2-7
cdr3_aa: ASSLGTSSYEQY

v_call: TRBV6-2/TRBV6-3
j_call: TRBJ2-1
cdr3_aa: ASSAGTRSEQF

v_call: TRBV25-1
j_call: TRBJ2-2
cdr3_aa: ASSRAVTGELF

v_call: TRBV14
j_call: TRBJ2-7
cdr3_aa: ASSQGQSSFPEQY

v_call: TRBV4-3
j_call: TRBJ2-5
cdr3_aa: ASSQVQENQETQY

v_call: TRBV7-2
j_call: TRBJ1-4
cdr3_aa: ASSFGTANNEKLF

v_call: TRBV7-6
j_call: TRBJ2-2
cdr3_aa: ASSPRTGIGELF

v_call: TRBV7-9
j_call: TRBJ1-2
cdr3_aa: ASSYTAPNYGYT

v_call: TRBV19
j_call: TRBJ1-5
cdr3_aa: ASSIAPPQH

v_call: TRBV2
j_call: TRBJ2-1
cdr3_aa: TICFGPVGGRIPYNEQF

v_call: TRBV6-1
j_call: TRBJ2-7
cdr3_aa: ASSEESQHYEQY

v_call: TRBV20-1
j_call: TRBJ1-5
cdr3_aa: SARGGSNQPQH

v_call: TRBV20-1
j_call: TRBJ2-5
cdr3_aa: SASLEGETQY

v_call: TRBV5-1
j_call: TRBJ2-3
cdr3_aa: ASSLGQDPTDTQY

v_call: TRBV27
j_call: TRBJ2-1
cdr3_aa: ASSEGLFGRGFEQF

v_call: TRBV6-1
j_call: TRBJ2-2
cdr3_aa: ASSKLDDAGELF

v_call: TRBV29-1
j_call: TRBJ2-7
cdr3_aa: SAQLASSYEQY

v_call: TRBV5-6
j_call: TRBJ2-7
cdr3_aa: ASSYGTSGVYEQY

v_call: TRBV14
j_call: TRBJ2-5
cdr3_aa: ASSQETGLETQY

v_call: TRBV9
j_call: TRBJ1-4
cdr3_aa: ASSTRDRENEKLF

v_call: TRBV5-6
j_call: TRBJ2-5
cdr3_aa: ASSSPGGLMAQY

v_call: TRBV3-1
j_call: TRBJ2-7
cdr3_aa: ASSPPDSYEQY

v_call: TRBV6-2/TRBV6-3
j_call: TRBJ2-7
cdr3_aa: ASSRRLAPVEEQY

v_call: TRBV10-3
j_call: TRBJ2-7
cdr3_aa: AIRRFSTSGTSYEQY

v_call: TRBV12-3/TRBV12-4
j_call: TRBJ2-7
cdr3_aa: ASSLSSSGSSYEQY

v_call: TRBV28
j_call: TRBJ2-5
cdr3_aa: ASTRNVGGTETQY

v_call: TRBV28
j_call: TRBJ2-5
cdr3_aa: ASRSPGARETQY

v_call: TRBV7-6
j_call: TRBJ2-7
cdr3_aa: ASSPGTGYEQY